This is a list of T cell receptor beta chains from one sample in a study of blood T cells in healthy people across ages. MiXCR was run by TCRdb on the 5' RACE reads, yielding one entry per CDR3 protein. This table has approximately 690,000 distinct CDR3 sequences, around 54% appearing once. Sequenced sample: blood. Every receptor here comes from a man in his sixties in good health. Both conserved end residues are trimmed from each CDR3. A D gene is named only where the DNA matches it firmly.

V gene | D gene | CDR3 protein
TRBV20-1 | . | SAREDTAYEQY
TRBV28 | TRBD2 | ASSPLAGASRTQY
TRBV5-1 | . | ASTDLDTDTQY
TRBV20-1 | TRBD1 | SASGDSLSYEQY
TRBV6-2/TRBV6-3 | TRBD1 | ASSYGGTGINEQF
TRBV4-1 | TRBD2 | ASSQVSGGAYEQY
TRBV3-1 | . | ASSQARGQPRTQY
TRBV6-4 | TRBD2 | ASSDNPLSLAGGRIAHEQY
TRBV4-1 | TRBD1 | ASSLQGTGHNSPLH
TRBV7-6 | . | ASSVVSGDYEQY
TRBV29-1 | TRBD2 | SVGELAGVDNEQF
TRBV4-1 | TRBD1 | ASSQEQQGGAYNSPLH
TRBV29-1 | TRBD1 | SAGTGAGNTQY
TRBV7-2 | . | ASSASTAAVQETQY
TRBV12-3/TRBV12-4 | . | ASRAGQLDNYGYT
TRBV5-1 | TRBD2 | ASSPTSGKETQY
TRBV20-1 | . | SASPSGHEQF
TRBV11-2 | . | ASSLLNTGITEAF
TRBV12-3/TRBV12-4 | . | ASSFVRGNEKLF
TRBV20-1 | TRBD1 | SARGGTGDEKLF
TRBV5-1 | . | ASSLEPGSNYGYT
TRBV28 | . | ASSLLSPTYEQY
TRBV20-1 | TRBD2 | SATSGGAEETQY
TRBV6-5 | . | ASSYSGSTNEKLF
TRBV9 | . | ASSVEHSTTRNEQF
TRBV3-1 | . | ASSQVGGGGDTQY
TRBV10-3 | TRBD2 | ASRSGTSGGSGEQY
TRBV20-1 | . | SATGTLRIQETQY
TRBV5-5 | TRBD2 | ASSLGGGSSETQY
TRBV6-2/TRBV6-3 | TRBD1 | ASSMTGGVSEAF
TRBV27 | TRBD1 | ASSSWTGVSNEQF
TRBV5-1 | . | ASSLVAGISYNEQY
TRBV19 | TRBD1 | ASSIPGQGDSDEQF
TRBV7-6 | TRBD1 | ASSVRDRDFQETQY
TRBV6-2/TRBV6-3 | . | ASSYRPQNIQY
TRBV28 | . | ASSFSRAGGQYGYT
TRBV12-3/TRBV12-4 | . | ASTFIPTRNTEAF
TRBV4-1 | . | ASRLLGTPNTEAF
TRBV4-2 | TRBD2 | ASSHVAGGLWDEQY
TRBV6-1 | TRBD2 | ASSRFEAGENTDTQY
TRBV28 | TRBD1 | ASSPTGQAYGYT
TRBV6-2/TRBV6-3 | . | ATLTTYEQY
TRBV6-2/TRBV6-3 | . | ASSYTGSPTDNEQF
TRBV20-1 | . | SANRGETQY
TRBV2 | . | ASRVGTLDGYT
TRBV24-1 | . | ATSDWSTEDTQY
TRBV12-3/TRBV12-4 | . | ASSLGPNPNTEAF
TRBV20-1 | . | SATGAGQPAGANVLT